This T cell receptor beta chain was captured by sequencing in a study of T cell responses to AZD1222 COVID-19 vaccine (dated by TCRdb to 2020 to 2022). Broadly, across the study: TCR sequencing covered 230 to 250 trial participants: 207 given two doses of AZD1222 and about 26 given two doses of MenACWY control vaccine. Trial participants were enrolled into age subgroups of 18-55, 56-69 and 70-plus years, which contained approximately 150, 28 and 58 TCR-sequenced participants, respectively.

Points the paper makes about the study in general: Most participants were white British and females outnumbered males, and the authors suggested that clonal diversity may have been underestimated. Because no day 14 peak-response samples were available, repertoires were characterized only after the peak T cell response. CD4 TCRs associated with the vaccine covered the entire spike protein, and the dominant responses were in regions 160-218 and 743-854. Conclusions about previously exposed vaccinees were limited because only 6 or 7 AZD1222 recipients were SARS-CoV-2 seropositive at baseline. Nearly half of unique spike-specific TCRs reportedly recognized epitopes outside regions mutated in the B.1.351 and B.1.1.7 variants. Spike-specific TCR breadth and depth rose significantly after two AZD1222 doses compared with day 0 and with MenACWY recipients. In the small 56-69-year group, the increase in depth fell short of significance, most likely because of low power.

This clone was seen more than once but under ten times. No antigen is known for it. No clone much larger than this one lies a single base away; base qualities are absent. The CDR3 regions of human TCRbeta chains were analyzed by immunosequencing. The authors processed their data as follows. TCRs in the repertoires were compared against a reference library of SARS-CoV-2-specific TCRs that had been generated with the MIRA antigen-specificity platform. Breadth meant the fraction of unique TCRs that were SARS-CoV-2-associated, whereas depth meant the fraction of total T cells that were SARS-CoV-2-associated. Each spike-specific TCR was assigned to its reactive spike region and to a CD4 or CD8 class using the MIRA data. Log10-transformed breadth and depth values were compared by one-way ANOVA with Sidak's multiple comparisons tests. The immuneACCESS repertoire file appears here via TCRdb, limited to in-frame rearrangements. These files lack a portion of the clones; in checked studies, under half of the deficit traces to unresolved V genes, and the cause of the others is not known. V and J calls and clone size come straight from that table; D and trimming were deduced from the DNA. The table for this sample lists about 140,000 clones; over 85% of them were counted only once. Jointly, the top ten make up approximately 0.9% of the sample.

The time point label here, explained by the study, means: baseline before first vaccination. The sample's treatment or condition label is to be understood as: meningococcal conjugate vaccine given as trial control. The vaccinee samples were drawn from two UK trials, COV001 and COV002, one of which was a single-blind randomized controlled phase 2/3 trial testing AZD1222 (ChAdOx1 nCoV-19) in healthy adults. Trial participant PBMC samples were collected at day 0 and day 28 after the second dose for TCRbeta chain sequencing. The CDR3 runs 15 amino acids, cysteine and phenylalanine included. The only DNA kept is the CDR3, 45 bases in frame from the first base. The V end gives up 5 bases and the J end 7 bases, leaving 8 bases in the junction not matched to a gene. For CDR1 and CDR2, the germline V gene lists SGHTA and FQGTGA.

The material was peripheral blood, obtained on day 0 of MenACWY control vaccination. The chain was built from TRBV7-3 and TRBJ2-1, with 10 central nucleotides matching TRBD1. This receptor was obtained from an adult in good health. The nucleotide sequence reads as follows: TGTGCCAGCAGCCCCCCCGGGACAGGGGTGAATGAGCAGTTCTTC. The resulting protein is CASSPPGTGVNEQFF.